These 18 T cell receptor beta chains originate from one sample sequenced in a study of T-cell memory formation after mild COVID-19. TCRdb analysed the 5' RACE reads with MiXCR anew, one entry per CDR3 protein. The sample includes 220,000 or so distinct CDR3 sequences, 9.5% of them seen just once. Input material: PBMCs or a T cell subset sorted from them (not recorded which). These receptors were taken from a man in his late teens or twenties who had mild COVID-19 (a few samples of this study predate the infection). Cell type and time point are not known.

The chain employs TRBV7-9 and TRBJ2-4; D might be TRBD1 (5 bases). The CDR3 has 13 amino acids. Trimming took off 1 base at V and 9 bases at J, with 10 bases between the two ends. Germline loops: CDR1 SEHNR, CDR2 FQNEAQ (reference sequence). The CDR3 sequence is CASSLGREGIQYF. CDR3 DNA sequence: TGTGCCAGCAGCTTAGGCAGGGAAGGCATTCAGTACTTC.

The rearrangement joins TRBV4-2 to TRBJ2-7; the D is unclear. Looked up from germline, CDR1 is LGHNA and CDR2 is YNFKEQ. This CDR3 spans 13 amino acids. V was cut by 2 bases and J by 2 bases, with 7 bases left in between. CDR3 sequence: CASSQSTTYEQYF. The DNA of the CDR3 is TGTGCCAGCAGCCAATCCACCACCTACGAGCAGTACTTC.

This clonotype was counted at least ten times. The CDR3 sequence is CASKAGGNNSPLHF. The CDR3 DNA is TGTGCCAGCAAGGCAGGGGGGAATAATTCACCCCTCCACTTT. The chain has TRBV2 and TRBJ1-6, with 7 positions matching TRBD1. Germline CDR1 is SNHLY and CDR2 is FYNNEI. J lost 5 bases, V lost 7 bases, and 5 bases had no gene match. This CDR3 spans 14 amino acids.

In its sample, this clonotype was seen a few times. The chain has TRBV7-3 and TRBJ2-3; D is possibly TRBD1 or TRBD2 (5 bases each). Trimming took 3 bases from V and 2 from J, leaving 9 bases between them. CDR3 size: 14 residues. The V gene's germline CDR1 is SGHTA and CDR2 FQGTGA. CDR3 nucleotide sequence: TGTGCCAGCAGCTTGGGGGAGCCCACAGATACGCAGTATTTT. This codes for CASSLGEPTDTQYF.

The table lists this clonotype with many counts. The chain couples TRBV20-1 to TRBJ1-2, with D possibly TRBD1 on 5 matching bases. CDR3 size: 15 residues. Germline V lookup: CDR1 DFQATT, CDR2 SNEGSKA (reference sequence). V was pared by 5 bases and J by 8 bases, with 24 bases between. CDR3 amino acids: CSARRTEEGKGGYTF. The CDR3 DNA is TGCAGTGCTCGACGGACGGAAGAGGGGAAAGGAGGCTACACCTTC.

The J gene is TRBJ1-2, the V gene TRBV6-5, with no clear D. Trimming stripped 3 bases from V and 2 bases from J, with 13 bases between. The CDR3 consists of 15 residues. Germline values: CDR1 MNHEY, CDR2 SVGAGI. As DNA, the CDR3 is TGTGCCAGCAGTTATCGGTACGACGGAAACTATGGCTACACCTTC. Translating gives CASSYRYDGNYGYTF.

This clonotype was counted ten times or more. The genes are TRBV7-2 and TRBJ2-5; D remains unclear. This CDR3 has 14 amino acids. V was shortened by 2 bases and J by 2 bases, with 9 bases between the two germline ends. The V gene's germline CDR1 is SGHTA and CDR2 FQGNSA. CDR3 amino acids: CASSLRPVQETQYF. The CDR3 bases are TGTGCCAGCAGCTTAAGGCCAGTACAAGAGACCCAGTACTTC.

The V call is TRBV2, the J call TRBJ2-5; D is undetermined. V was trimmed by 6 bases and J by 4 bases, leaving 9 bases between them. Germline lookup yields CDR1 SNHLY and CDR2 FYNNEI. The CDR3 consists of 12 residues. The CDR3 is CASRSLTETQYF. The DNA of the CDR3 is TGTGCCAGCAGATCCCTCACAGAGACCCAGTACTTC.

Many counts were recorded for this clonotype. The chain recombines TRBV2 with TRBJ2-2; tentative D call: TRBD2 (7 bases). Trimming removed 7 bases at V and 2 bases at J, with 17 bases between. The V gene's germline CDR1 is SNHLY and CDR2 FYNNEI. The CDR3 extends over 16 amino acids. The CDR3 sequence is CASTNAGGANTGELFF. The CDR3 DNA is TGTGCCAGCACCAATGCTGGGGGGGCTAACACCGGGGAGCTGTTTTTT.

This clonotype was seen more than once but under ten times. The chain recombines TRBV5-1 with TRBJ1-4; TRBD1 matches 7 bases. V shed 4 bases, J shed 7 bases, and the junction held 7 bases outside the gene matches. The germline V gene encodes CDR1 SGHRS and CDR2 YFSETQ. This CDR3 comprises 14 residues. Here the CDR3 DNA reads TGCGCCAGCAGCCAGTTGACAGGGTCTGAAAAACTGTTTTTT. Translating gives CASSQLTGSEKLFF.

This clonotype has a count of ten or more. The chain couples TRBV5-1 to TRBJ1-2, with D uncertain. Germline V CDR1 and CDR2: SGHRS, YFSETQ. Between the trimmed V and J ends, which lost 4 bases and 4 bases, there was a span of 14 bases. CDR3 length equals 14 residues. The CDR3 DNA reads as TGCGCCAGCAGCCATGGCGGAGAGCTCTATGGCTACACCTTC. Translated, it gives CASSHGGELYGYTF.

This clonotype was seen more than once but under ten times. The CDR3 protein is CASSLPDGHEQFF. CDR3 in DNA: TGTGCCAGCAGCTTACCGGATGGCCATGAGCAGTTCTTC. The chain combines TRBV7-9 with TRBJ2-1, with unresolved D. CDR3 size: 13 residues. In germline, CDR1 is SEHNR, CDR2 FQNEAQ (reference sequence). Trimming left V 2 bases short and J 8 bases short, with 10 bases between.

Worth noting for this clonotype: The junction differs from germline at one of its ends, possibly a read error. V usage is TRBV29-1 and J usage is TRBJ2-1, with 10 bases lining up with TRBD2. Germline V gene sequence: CDR1 SQVTM, CDR2 ANQGSEA. This CDR3 spans 16 amino acids. The CDR3 DNA follows: TGCAGCGTCGAAGGACTAGCGGAACTCTCCTACAATGAGCAGTTCTTC. The encoded protein is CSVEGLAELSYNEQFF.

This clonotype turned up a few times. CDR3 in amino acids: CASSESTGGPNTGELFF. Here the CDR3 DNA reads TGTGCCAGCAGTGAAAGTACGGGGGGGCCGAACACCGGGGAGCTGTTTTTT. This chain links TRBV2 with TRBJ2-2; 8 bases match TRBD2. V shed 2 bases and J 0 bases; nucleotides not matched to a gene: 5. There are 17 residues in the CDR3. Germline V gene sequence: CDR1 SNHLY, CDR2 FYNNEI.

V and J are TRBV10-3 and TRBJ2-3; D is possibly TRBD1 (6 bases). The V and J ends lost 7 bases and 3 bases respectively, with 11 bases between them. Germline-derived CDR1 and CDR2 are ENHRY and SYGVKD. This CDR3 has 13 residues. The CDR3: CAITRQETDTQYF. CDR3 DNA: TGTGCCATCACCCGACAGGAGACAGATACGCAGTATTTT.

This clonotype was picked up many times. The CDR3 nucleotides are TGCAGTGCTAGTCTCCCGGGGTCTACCTACGAGCAGTACTTC. Translating it yields CSASLPGSTYEQYF. The rearrangement links TRBV20-1 to TRBJ2-7; the D gene is possibly TRBD2 (5 bases). Trimming took off 3 bases at V and 2 bases at J, with 14 bases between the two ends. The CDR3 is made up of 14 amino acids. Germline V gene sequence: CDR1 DFQATT, CDR2 SNEGSKA (reference sequence).

This clonotype was detected a few times. This sequence joins TRBV12-5 and TRBJ2-1, with D possibly matching TRBD1 (5 bases). Trimming shortened V by 0 bases and J by 0 bases, and 12 bases separated the two germline ends. The CDR3 runs 17 residues. Germline V lookup: CDR1 LGHNT, CDR2 FRNRAP. Here the CDR3 DNA reads TGTGCTAGTGGTTTGGTACTGGGCAGGGACTCCTACAATGAGCAGTTCTTC. This translates into CASGLVLGRDSYNEQFF.

The sample holds a few counts of this clonotype. This chain links TRBV24-1 with TRBJ1-5; 10 bases agree with TRBD1. Unmatched junction bases numbered 8, after V lost 4 bases and J lost 6 bases. This CDR3 is built from 16 residues. Germline assignment: CDR1 KGHDR and CDR2 SFDVKD. CDR3 sequence (DNA): TGTGCCACCAGTGACCCGGGACAGGGGAAAGGTCAGCCCCAGCATTTT. It is translated as CATSDPGQGKGQPQHF.